This section outlines one TCR beta chain sequence together with its context. Its antigen is not identified. The sample is drawn from a study of T cell responses to AZD1222 COVID-19 vaccine. This CDR3 is 16 amino acids long. CDR1 and CDR2 (germline): MGHRA, YSYEKL. Between the trimmed V and J ends, which lost 4 bases and 0 bases, there was a span of 15 bases. Repertoires were generated with immunoSEQ multiplex PCR, while TCRdb's copy carries only in-frame clones and drops some. This sample carries approximately 150,000 clones, roughly 90% of them seen once, and the ten largest clones take roughly 5.2%. Whole-study findings and limits: Clonal diversity was possibly underestimated, and white British individuals and females predominated among donors.

The sample consisted of peripheral blood, taken 28 days after the second dose of the MenACWY control vaccine. The chain has TRBV4-1 and TRBJ1-2; D gene ambiguous. The TCR was taken from an adult who received the MenACWY meningococcal vaccine as a control. Here the CDR3 reads CASSPTRFPTNYGYTF. The CDR3 nucleotides read TGCGCCAGCAGCCCGACAAGGTTCCCGACTAACTATGGCTACACCTTC.